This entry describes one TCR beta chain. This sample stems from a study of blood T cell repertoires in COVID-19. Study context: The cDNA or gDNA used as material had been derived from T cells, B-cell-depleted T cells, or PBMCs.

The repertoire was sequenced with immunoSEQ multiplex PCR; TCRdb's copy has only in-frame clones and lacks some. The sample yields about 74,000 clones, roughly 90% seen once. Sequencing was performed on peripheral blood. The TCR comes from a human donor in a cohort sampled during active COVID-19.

This CDR3 is CASSLMQGQGIRTMNTEAFF. CDR3 nucleotides: TGTGCCAGTAGTCTGATGCAAGGACAAGGGATTAGAACCATGAACACTGAAGCTTTCTTT. The chain employs TRBV19 and TRBJ1-1, with D perhaps matching TRBD1 (5 bases). The CDR3 loop spans 20 amino acids. Trimming removed 5 bases from V and 0 bases from J, with 28 bases in between. CDR1 and CDR2 from the germline V gene are LNHDA and SQIVND (reference sequence).